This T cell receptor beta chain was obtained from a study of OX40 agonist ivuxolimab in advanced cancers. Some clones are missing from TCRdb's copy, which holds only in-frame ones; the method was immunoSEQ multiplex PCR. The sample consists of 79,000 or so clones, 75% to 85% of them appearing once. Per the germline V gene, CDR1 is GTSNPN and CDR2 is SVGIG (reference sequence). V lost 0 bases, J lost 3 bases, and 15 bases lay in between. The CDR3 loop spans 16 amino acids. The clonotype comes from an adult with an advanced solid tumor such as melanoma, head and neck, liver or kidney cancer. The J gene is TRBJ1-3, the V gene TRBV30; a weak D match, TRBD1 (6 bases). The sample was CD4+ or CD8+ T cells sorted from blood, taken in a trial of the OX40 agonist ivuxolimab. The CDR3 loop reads CAWSVRGRGFGNTIYF. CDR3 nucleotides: TGTGCCTGGAGTGTACGAGGAAGGGGGTTTGGAAACACCATATATTTT.